These 5 T cell receptor beta chains were sequenced from one sample in a study of blood T cell repertoires in COVID-19. The assay was immunoSEQ multiplex PCR, and TCRdb's table has in-frame clones only and misses some. The sample includes 150,000 to 200,000 clones, under 90% seen only once; the top ten take roughly 14%. Specimen: peripheral blood. The receptor source for this set is a woman in her sixties or seventies with COVID-19, enrolled during active disease.

This chain connects TRBV10-1 to TRBJ1-1; no clear D gene. The germline gives CDR1 WNHNN, CDR2 SYGVQD (reference sequence). This CDR3 has 13 residues. Trimming shortened V by 11 bases and J by 5 bases, and 18 bases separated the two germline ends. The CDR3 sequence: CAPSRLGGTEAFF. CDR3 DNA sequence: TGCGCCCCCAGCCGACTAGGAGGGACTGAAGCTTTCTTT.

CDR3: CASSSWAAGDLHVNTEAFF. CDR3 bases: TGTGCCAGCAGCTCGTGGGCTGCTGGTGATCTTCACGTGAACACTGAAGCTTTCTTT. The chain carries TRBV5-8 and TRBJ1-1; D is unclear. The CDR3 has 19 residues. V lost 3 bases and J 0 bases, leaving 24 bases between the germline ends. CDR1 is SGHTS and CDR2 is YDEGEE in the germline V gene.

The rearrangement joins TRBV11-2 to TRBJ2-3, with a possible D match to TRBD2 (5 bases). V was clipped by 1 base and J by 4 bases, with 18 bases between them. The CDR3 runs 17 residues. Germline CDR1 SGHAT, CDR2 FQNNGV. CDR3 loop: CASSLGLRASLPDTQYF. The CDR3 DNA reads as TGTGCCAGCAGCTTAGGCCTCCGGGCTAGCTTACCAGATACGCAGTATTTT.

The chain combines TRBV27 with TRBJ2-4; 7 nucleotides agree with TRBD1. CDR1 is MNHEY, CDR2 SMNVEV, per germline (reference sequence). CDR3 length: 15 residues. Trimming took 6 bases from V and 4 from J; bases not matched to a gene: 9. As DNA, the CDR3 is TGTGCCAGCAGCGAAATAGGGGGCAGGAAAAACATTCAGTACTTC. Translating it yields CASSEIGGRKNIQYF.

Here the CDR3 reads CASRAPLYEQYF. CDR3 in DNA: TGTGCCAGCAGGGCCCCCCTCTACGAGCAGTACTTC. The chain joins TRBV6-5 to TRBJ2-7; D gene ambiguous. Germline values: CDR1 MNHEY, CDR2 SVGAGI. The CDR3 is 12 amino acids. Deletions cut 6 bases from V and 3 bases from J, with 9 bases between.